Following are 11 T cell receptor beta chains from one sample sequenced in a study of blood T cells in healthy people across ages. The use of a sample-barcoded 5' primer and a J-beta primer mix characterized a second PCR of roughly 6 to 12 cycles. TCRdb fed the 5' RACE reads into MiXCR, producing one record per CDR3 protein. The sample consists of approximately 880,000 distinct CDR3 sequences, about 48% of them appearing once. Source material: blood. The receptors were gathered from a man aged 25 to 40 in good health.

The V and J genes are TRBV20-1 and TRBJ2-5, with TRBD2 identical over 10 bases. V lost 6 bases, J lost 4 bases, and 11 bases stayed unmatched. The length of the CDR3 is 15 residues. Per germline, CDR1 DFQATT and CDR2 SNEGSKA (reference sequence). CDR3 residues: CSAAMSGGARETQYF. For the CDR3, the DNA is TGCAGTGCCGCCATGAGCGGGGGGGCCAGAGAGACCCAGTACTTC.

As for this clonotype: One base away lies a much larger clone, so this may be a sequencing read error. The V and J genes are TRBV29-1 and TRBJ2-7; TRBD2 is a possible D gene (5 bases). The CDR3 runs 13 residues. Germline V lookup: CDR1 SQVTM, CDR2 ANQGSEA. V was trimmed by 4 bases and J by 7 bases, leaving 17 bases between them. This CDR3 reads CSVVEVGYNEQYF. CDR3 nucleotide sequence: TGCAGCGTTGTGGAGGTCGGCTACAATGAGCAGTACTTC.

The chain uses TRBV9 and TRBJ2-7; 7 nucleotides line up with TRBD1. J gave up 4 bases and V 3 bases, and 10 bases lay outside the gene matches. The CDR3 extends over 15 amino acids. CDR1 is SGDLS and CDR2 is YYNGEE in the germline V gene. CDR3 DNA sequence: TGTGCCAGCAGCGCGACAGGGTACGGGCTTTACGAGCAGTACTTC. Its translation is CASSATGYGLYEQYF. Using reference TRBV9 and TRBJ2-7 for the parts outside the CDR3, the full variable domain is DSGVTQTPKHLITATGQRVTLRCSPRSGDLSVYWYQQSLDQGLQFLIQYYNGEERAKGNILERFSAQQFPDLHSELNLSSLELGDSALYFCASSATGYGLYEQYFGPGTRLTVT.

The chain links TRBV4-2 to TRBJ2-3, with 10 nucleotides matching TRBD1. The CDR3 extends over 18 amino acids. With V trimmed by 2 bases and J by 1 base, 9 bases remained unmatched. Germline CDR1 reads LGHNA; CDR2 reads YNFKEQ. CDR3 sequence (DNA): TGTGCCAGCAGCCAATTAATAGGGGACAGGGGAGGCACAGATACGCAGTATTTT. Translating it yields CASSQLIGDRGGTDTQYF.

CDR3 nucleotide sequence: TGCAGCGTGGGATGGGTCCAAGAGACCCAGTACTTC. Translating it yields CSVGWVQETQYF. The rearrangement joins TRBV29-1 to TRBJ2-5; no reliable D call. The germline V gene has CDR1 SQVTM and CDR2 ANQGSEA. The CDR3 covers 12 residues. The ends were cut back, 6 bases at V and 1 base at J, with 9 bases in the middle. The whole variable domain, filled in from reference TRBV29-1 and TRBJ2-5, reads SAVISQKPSRDICQRGTSLTIQCQVDSQVTMMFWYRQQPGQSLTLIATANQGSEATYESGFVIDKFPISRPNLTFSTLTVSNMSPEDSSIYLCSVGWVQETQYFGPGTRLLVL.

The J gene is TRBJ2-7, the V gene TRBV12-3 or TRBV12-4, with D perhaps TRBD1 or TRBD2 (5 bases each). The V end was cut by 9 bases, the J end by 3 bases, with 12 bases between. The length of the CDR3 is 12 residues. The CDR3 here is CASVAGSYEQYF. The CDR3 nucleotides read TGTGCCAGTGTTGCAGGGAGCTACGAGCAGTACTTC.

As for this clonotype: One end of the junction is discordant with germline, which a read error may explain. The V call is TRBV6-6, the J call TRBJ2-3, with a possible D match to TRBD2 (7 bases). Germline assignment: CDR1 MNHNY and CDR2 SVGAGI (reference sequence). The length of the CDR3 is 15 residues. The CDR3 nucleotides are TGCGCCAGCAGTTACGTGGGGGGGCGCGCAGATACGCAGTATTTT. This sequence encodes CASSYVGGRADTQYF.

This clonotype was counted only a few times. The V gene is TRBV20-1, the J gene TRBJ1-5, with 10 bases that match TRBD1. This CDR3 is built from 16 residues. Germline CDR1 DFQATT, CDR2 SNEGSKA (reference sequence). V shed 5 bases, J shed 3 bases, and the junction held 10 bases outside the gene matches. In nucleotides, the CDR3 is TGCAGTGCTGCCGCGGGACAGGGGATTAACAATCAGCCCCAGCATTTT. Translation: CSAAAGQGINNQPQHF.

The count of this clonotype is one. The chain uses TRBV6-2 or TRBV6-3 and TRBJ2-7, with D perhaps TRBD1 (7 bases). The V gene lost 5 bases and the J gene lost 6 bases, with 14 bases spanning the gap. This CDR3 has 13 residues. Germline V gene data show CDR1 as MNHEY and CDR2 as SVGEGT. This chain's CDR3 is CASSVQGGGEQYF. DNA for the CDR3: TGTGCCAGCAGTGTTCAGGGGGGCGGCGAGCAGTACTTC.

The chain is built from TRBV6-2 or TRBV6-3 and TRBJ2-3, with a tentative D call TRBD2 (6 bases). Trimming cost V 5 bases and J 4 bases, with 13 bases left between them. Germline V gene lookup returns CDR1 MNHEY and CDR2 SVGEGT. This CDR3 region has 14 residues. The CDR3 loop is CASSDRTMADTQYF. The DNA of the CDR3 is TGTGCCAGCAGTGACCGGACTATGGCAGATACGCAGTATTTT.

CDR3 coding DNA: TGTGCCAGCAGTCCAACCGGGACCAAATATGGTTCAACTAATGAAAAACTGTTTTTT. Residues: CASSPTGTKYGSTNEKLFF. The V call is TRBV27, the J call TRBJ1-4, with D possibly being TRBD1 (5 bases). The V gene lost 5 bases and the J gene lost 0 bases, with 22 bases spanning the gap. Germline lookup yields CDR1 MNHEY and CDR2 SMNVEV (reference sequence). The length of the CDR3 is 19 residues.